This entry lists 13 T cell receptor beta chains sequenced from one sample in a study of T cell repertoires in cytomegalovirus infection. TCRdb re-called the reads with MiXCR, one entry per CDR3 protein. The data show hundreds of thousands of distinct CDR3 sequences, with less than 25% seen just once and under 8.5% held by the top ten. Sequenced sample: CD8+ T cells from PBMCs. The receptors stem from a human donor in good health (CMV status not recorded). Some clones in this sample may be carry-over from other donors' samples.

This clonotype was seen a handful of times. The chain employs TRBV12-3 or TRBV12-4 and TRBJ2-7; the D gene is possibly TRBD2 (5 bases). Trimming took 1 base from V and 3 from J, leaving 10 bases between them. The CDR3 has 14 amino acids. Here the CDR3 reads CASSLGGYDYEQYF. DNA for the CDR3: TGTGCCAGCAGTTTAGGAGGGTATGACTACGAGCAGTACTTC.

This sequence joins TRBV11-2 and TRBJ2-4; D is unclear. The CDR3 is 13 residues long. The V end lost 1 base, the J end lost 8 bases, and 9 bases lay between the germline ends. Germline assignment: CDR1 SGHAT and CDR2 FQNNGV. CDR3 in amino acids: CASSLGQSDIQYF. The CDR3 region has the DNA TGTGCCAGCAGCTTAGGACAATCTGACATTCAGTACTTC.

The chain combines TRBV7-6 with TRBJ2-7; D gene unclear. Germline CDR1 is SGHVS and CDR2 is FNYEAQ. With 1 base removed from V and 6 bases from J, the gap between germline ends came to 19 bases. The CDR3 sequence is 16 residues long. The CDR3 DNA sequence: TGTGCCAGCAGCTTAGGATTTGAAGGGCCCACTGGCGAGCAGTACTTC. As protein: CASSLGFEGPTGEQYF.

The chain carries TRBV6-6 and TRBJ2-7; D unresolved. Trimming took 7 bases from V and 4 from J, leaving 14 bases between them. From germline, CDR1 is MNHNY and CDR2 SVGAGI (reference sequence). The CDR3 is made up of 13 amino acids. The CDR3 spells CASTSTDPYEQYF. Here the CDR3 DNA reads TGTGCCAGCACCTCTACAGACCCTTACGAGCAGTACTTC.

Comments on this clonotype: A single base separates this from a much larger clone, so it may be a read error. The rearrangement joins TRBV24-1 to TRBJ2-1, with D possibly being TRBD1 (6 bases). The CDR3 runs to 20 residues. With 6 bases removed from V and 0 bases from J, the gap between germline ends came to 26 bases. Per germline, CDR1 KGHDR and CDR2 SFDVKD. This CDR3 reads CATSIQVRDRQDSSYNEQFF. The CDR3 nucleotides read TGTGCCACCAGTATACAGGTCCGCGACAGGCAAGATAGCTCCTACAATGAGCAGTTCTTC.

This chain links TRBV2 with TRBJ1-4; a possible D gene is TRBD1 (6 bases). V lost 7 bases, J lost 8 bases, and 29 bases lay in between. The CDR3 contains 18 residues. Per the germline V gene, CDR1 is SNHLY and CDR2 is FYNNEI. DNA of the CDR3: TGTGCCAGCATTATGTTGGTGTCAGGGGCTACCCCAGGGGAAAAACTGTTTTTT. Its translation is CASIMLVSGATPGEKLFF.

This clonotype was recorded many times. The chain links TRBV28 to TRBJ2-5; 7 bases match TRBD2. V lost 3 bases and J lost 10; bases outside the gene matches: 14. The CDR3 runs 15 residues. In germline, CDR1 is MDHEN, CDR2 SYDVKM. CDR3 sequence (DNA): TGTGCCAGCAGTTTCCCGGGAGGTAATCCCATGATCCAGTACTTC. The encoded protein is CASSFPGGNPMIQYF.

The sample holds many counts of this clonotype. V and J are TRBV6-1 and TRBJ1-5, with D perhaps matching TRBD1 (5 bases). The CDR3 has 12 residues. The V end was cut by 8 bases, the J end by 6 bases, with 11 bases between. The V gene's germline CDR1 is MNHNS and CDR2 SASEGT. This CDR3 reads CASRTGGQPQHF. CDR3 coding DNA: TGTGCCAGCCGGACGGGGGGTCAGCCCCAGCATTTT.

The chain joins TRBV29-1 to TRBJ1-2; D uncertain. This CDR3 is built from 18 residues. Germline V CDR1 and CDR2: SQVTM, ANQGSEA. The ends were cut back, 0 bases at V and 3 bases at J, with 23 bases in the middle. The CDR3 DNA reads as TGCAGCGTTGAAGACACAGTGGGCCCTGGGAAATCACACTATGGCTACACCTTC. Amino acid sequence: CSVEDTVGPGKSHYGYTF.

This clonotype occurred many times. The CDR3 DNA sequence: TGTGCCAGCAGCCCACGGGACAGGTATAATTCACCCCTCCACTTT. Translation gives CASSPRDRYNSPLHF. The chain recombines TRBV7-9 with TRBJ1-6; 8 positions agree with TRBD1. CDR1 and CDR2 (germline): SEHNR, FQNEAQ (reference sequence). J was trimmed by 4 bases and V by 5 bases; bases with no gene match: 4. The CDR3 runs 15 residues.

The chain employs TRBV13 and TRBJ1-2; possibly TRBD1 for D (6 bases). CDR1 is PRHDT and CDR2 is FYEKMQ in the germline V gene (reference sequence). The germline V and J ends were trimmed by 5 bases and 3 bases, with 13 bases remaining between them. The length of the CDR3 is 14 residues. DNA of the CDR3: TGTGCCAGCAGCCCGTGGGGGCAGGACTATGGCTACACCTTC. Translated, it gives CASSPWGQDYGYTF.

This clonotype was counted at least ten times. V and J are TRBV6-1 and TRBJ2-1; TRBD2 agrees at 7 bases. Germline-derived CDR1 and CDR2 are MNHNS and SASEGT. The CDR3 contains 14 residues. The J segment lost 2 bases and the V segment lost 7 bases, leaving 5 bases of the junction unmatched. This CDR3 is CASTSSGPYNEQFF. CDR3 bases: TGTGCCAGCACCTCTAGCGGTCCCTACAATGAGCAGTTCTTC.

The chain combines TRBV6-6 with TRBJ2-7; possible D gene TRBD2, 6 bases. CDR1 is MNHNY, CDR2 SVGAGI, per germline (reference sequence). CDR3 size: 10 residues. For the CDR3, the DNA is TGTGTCGCGGAGGGTTACGAGCAGTACTTC. The encoded protein is CVAEGYEQYF.